The clone carrying this TCR beta chain was observed a few times. It was with 60 Vbeta and 13 Jbeta primers that the PCR ran. Generated by immunoSEQ multiplex PCR, the TCRdb table keeps only in-frame clones and is missing some. The table includes approximately 140,000 clones, roughly three quarters detected once. Sampled while nominally healthy, donors likely had unrecorded immune exposures. The sample comes from a study of cytomegalovirus exposure and HLA in healthy donors. The CDR3 contains 12 residues. CDR1 and CDR2 (germline): MNHEY, SMNVEV (reference sequence). With 8 bases removed from V and 2 bases from J, the gap between germline ends came to 9 bases.

The chain employs TRBV27 and TRBJ1-1; the D gene is possibly TRBD1 (6 bases). The sample consisted of PBMCs. The receptor was isolated from a female donor in good health and CMV-seronegative. For the CDR3, the DNA is TGTGCCAGCCACAGGGTAAACACTGAAGCTTTCTTT. This encodes CASHRVNTEAFF.